Included here is one TCR beta chain sequence, with context. This sample is part of a study of control samples from healthy donors and cancer patients. TCRdb's copy holds only in-frame clones and misses some; the assay was immunoSEQ multiplex PCR. The sample has around 82,000 clones; around 87% are singletons. This CDR3 has 13 residues. V shed 0 bases and J shed 4 bases, with 7 bases lying between them. Per the germline V gene, CDR1 is GTSNPN and CDR2 is SVGIG (reference sequence). The gene calls are TRBV30 and TRBJ2-1; D ambiguous. The clonotype originates from a man aged 45-60 years in good health. The specimen was blood. This CDR3 is CAWSVDAYNEQFF. CDR3 nucleotide sequence: TGTGCCTGGAGTGTAGACGCTTACAATGAGCAGTTCTTC.